These 2 T cell receptor beta chains were sequenced from one sample in a study of blood T cell repertoires in COVID-19. TCRdb's table, derived via immunoSEQ multiplex PCR, lists solely in-frame clones and lacks some. The sample lists over 250,000 clones, 88% occurring once. The source material was peripheral blood. These receptors all come from a woman in her 30s with acute or convalescent COVID-19.

The gene calls are TRBV25-1 and TRBJ1-2, with a tentative D call TRBD1 (5 bases). V dropped 2 bases and J dropped 3 bases, with 7 bases sitting between them. CDR3 size: 13 residues. Germline CDR1 MGHDK, CDR2 SYGVNS. The CDR3 protein is CASSEQGHYGYTF. CDR3 nucleotides: TGTGCCAGCAGTGAACAGGGCCACTATGGCTACACCTTC.

This rearrangement joins TRBV19 to TRBJ2-7, with TRBD1 matching over 9 bases. Per germline, CDR1 LNHDA and CDR2 SQIVND (reference sequence). The CDR3 consists of 16 residues. The junction had 8 bases not matched to a gene; V was cut back by 4 bases and J by 1 base. Written as DNA, the CDR3 is TGTGCCAGTAGTAAACGACCGGGACAGGGATCCTACGAGCAGTACTTC. Protein product: CASSKRPGQGSYEQYF.